This TCR beta chain was sequenced during a study of shared clonotypes between healthy human individuals. The CDR3 is made up of 16 amino acids. In germline, CDR1 is LNHDA, CDR2 SQIVND (reference sequence). Trimming removed 5 bases from V and 2 bases from J, with 16 bases in between. Some 30,000 T cell genomes, or approximately 190 ng DNA, went into the sorted-subset replicate PCRs. Clones were sequenced by immunoSEQ multiplex PCR, and TCRdb holds only the in-frame ones, with some missing. The sample has more than 1.2 million clones; 97% to 99% are singletons. The receptor comes from a man aged 25 to 40 in good health. Source material: naive CD4+ T cells sorted from blood. Documented subset: CD45RA+ positively selected. The chain has TRBV19 and TRBJ1-5; tentative D call: TRBD1 (5 bases). In DNA, the CDR3 is TGTGCCAGTAGTCTTCTGATGTGGGGGGGCAATCAGCCCCAGCATTTT. Translation: CASSLLMWGGNQPQHF.